This T cell receptor beta chain was profiled in a study of PD-1 blockade in classical Hodgkin lymphoma. General observations from the study: By C4D1 there was a significant rise in CD4+ TCR diversity but not in CD8+ TCR diversity. A reduction in baseline TCR diversity was reportedly seen in newly diagnosed patients relative to healthy donors.

Regarding this clone: Its antigen remains unknown.

Stated time point: cycle 4 day 1 (C4D1), after more than five weeks of nivolumab. Each patient relapsed following autologous stem cell transplantation, and prior brentuximab vedotin exposure differed. Patients had relapsed/refractory classical Hodgkin lymphoma with complete response, partial response or progressive disease as best response. Repertoires were generated with immunoSEQ multiplex PCR, while TCRdb's copy carries only in-frame clones and drops some. Of around 93,000 clones detected, around 80% appear once; the ten largest clones hold roughly 10%. The TCR sequence derives from a human donor with classical Hodgkin lymphoma. The sample here was peripheral blood mononuclear cells (PBMCs), taken before the fourth cycle of nivolumab.

CDR3 nucleotides: TGTGCCAGCAGTTGGACAGGGGGAGGAAACACCATATATTTT. Translating gives CASSWTGGGNTIYF. The chain recombines TRBV7-8 with TRBJ1-3; 10 nucleotides line up with TRBD1. V lost 6 bases, J lost 4 bases, and 3 bases stayed unmatched. Per germline, CDR1 SGHVS and CDR2 FQNEAQ. The CDR3 consists of 14 residues.